Listed below are T cell receptor beta chains from one sample, sequenced in a study of T cells after yellow fever vaccination. MiXCR, applied by TCRdb to the 5' RACE reads, yields one record per CDR3 protein. Among about 320,000 distinct CDR3 sequences listed, around 4.5% were seen once. The sample was PBMCs, taken 15 days after the yellow fever booster vaccination. Receptors originate from a man aged 18 to 30 who received the YFV17D yellow fever vaccine. The CDR3 runs from the conserved cysteine through the conserved F or W. A D gene is named only where the DNA matches it firmly. Part of the rows lack a size; the others show once, few, many or a class for expanded clones.

-,few,TRBJ2-4,TRBV5-1,CASSRPDFLAKNIQYF,TGCGCCAGCAGCCGTCCGGACTTCCTAGCCAAAAACATTCAGTACTTC
-,many,TRBJ2-3,TRBV9,CASSVGPSGPPTDTQYF,TGTGCCAGCAGCGTAGGGCCCAGCGGGCCCCCCACAGATACGCAGTATTTT
-,few,TRBJ1-2,TRBV29-1,CSVPGQISPLRYGYTF,TGCAGCGTTCCCGGACAGATTTCACCATTGCGATATGGCTACACCTTC
TRBD1,many,TRBJ1-1,TRBV7-9,CASSSEAQGGGTEAFF,TGTGCCAGCAGCTCCGAAGCACAGGGGGGAGGCACTGAAGCTTTCTTT
-,-,TRBJ1-2,TRBV4-3,CASSQARAGDSGYTF,TGCGCCAGCAGCCAAGCCCGTGCAGGGGACTCTGGCTACACCTTC
-,many,TRBJ2-7,TRBV10-3,CAISEAGEGYEQYF,TGTGCCATCAGTGAGGCCGGGGAAGGTTACGAGCAGTACTTC
-,many,TRBJ1-6,TRBV18,CASSSRDRRNSPLHF,TGTGCCAGCTCAAGTCGAGACAGACGTAATTCACCCCTCCACTTT
-,few,TRBJ2-5,TRBV7-2,CASSLASFSETQYF,TGTGCCAGCAGCTTAGCGAGTTTCTCGGAGACCCAGTACTTC
TRBD1,-,TRBJ2-1,TRBV18,CASSPGQGLDEQFF,TGTGCCAGCTCACCGGGACAGGGGCTCGATGAGCAGTTCTTC
-,many,TRBJ1-2,TRBV5-1,CASSPLGETGYGYTF,TGCGCCAGCAGCCCCCTGGGGGAGACAGGCTATGGCTACACCTTC
TRBD1,few,TRBJ2-5,TRBV7-3,CASSATGKETQYF,TGTGCCAGCAGCGCGACAGGGAAAGAGACCCAGTACTTC
TRBD1,many,TRBJ2-7,TRBV7-9,CASSLGGTASYEQYF,TGTGCCAGCAGCTTAGGGGGGACAGCCTCCTACGAGCAGTACTTC
-,few,TRBJ2-5,TRBV5-1,CASSPGALEETQYF,TGCGCCAGCAGCCCGGGAGCCCTCGAAGAGACCCAGTACTTC
-,many,TRBJ2-5,TRBV5-1,CASSVQETQYF,TGTGCCAGCAGCGTGCAAGAGACCCAGTACTTC
TRBD2,many,TRBJ2-1,TRBV5-1,CASRRTSGGASSYNEQFF,TGCGCCAGCAGGCGGACTAGCGGGGGGGCGAGTTCCTACAATGAGCAGTTCTTC
-,many,TRBJ2-1,TRBV7-8,CASSLVGYEQFF,TGTGCCAGCAGCCTAGTGGGGTATGAGCAGTTCTTC
TRBD1,many,TRBJ2-3,TRBV20-1,CSAVTGDSTDTQYF,TGCAGTGCCGTTACAGGGGACAGCACAGATACGCAGTATTTT
-,-,TRBJ2-6,TRBV18,CASSPRDGYSGANVLTF,TGTGCCAGCTCACCTAGGGACGGGTACTCTGGGGCCAACGTCCTGACTTTC
TRBD1,few,TRBJ2-2,TRBV12-3/TRBV12-4,CASSLNRGPNTGELFF,TGTGCCAGCAGTTTAAACAGGGGCCCGAACACCGGGGAGCTGTTTTTT
-,many,TRBJ2-3,TRBV6-1,CASRKSQGLPDTQYF,TGTGCCAGCAGGAAATCACAGGGTTTACCAGATACGCAGTATTTT
-,many,TRBJ1-1,TRBV20-1,CSAGGGSNTEAFF,TGCAGTGCGGGAGGGGGTTCGAACACTGAAGCTTTCTTT
TRBD1,many,TRBJ1-2,TRBV12-3/TRBV12-4,CASSQDRGKGGYTF,TGTGCCAGCAGCCAAGACAGGGGGAAAGGGGGCTACACCTTC
TRBD1,many,TRBJ1-5,TRBV29-1,CSVQTGSANQPQHF,TGCAGCGTCCAGACAGGGAGCGCGAATCAGCCCCAGCATTTT
-,-,TRBJ1-2,TRBV29-1,CSVAGNTEGYTF,TGCAGCGTTGCCGGGAACACAGAGGGCTACACCTTC
-,-,TRBJ2-7,TRBV5-8,CASSFGIGQYF,TGTGCCAGCAGCTTTGGGATTGGGCAGTACTTC
-,few,TRBJ2-5,TRBV20-1,CSARQTGAQGMAQYF,TGCAGTGCTAGGCAAACTGGCGCCCAGGGGATGGCCCAGTACTTC
TRBD2,many,TRBJ2-3,TRBV7-9,CASSLRTSGNTDTQYF,TGTGCCAGCAGCCTTAGGACTAGCGGCAACACAGATACGCAGTATTTT
-,few,TRBJ2-6,TRBV12-3/TRBV12-4,CASSWRVVAPSGANVLTF,TGTGCCAGCAGCTGGCGGGTAGTGGCCCCCTCTGGGGCCAACGTCCTGACTTTC
TRBD2,once,TRBJ2-3,TRBV7-2,CASSLGLAGGRRGTQYF,TGTGCCAGCAGCTTAGGTCTAGCGGGGGGTCGACGGGGTACGCAGTATTTT
TRBD1,few,TRBJ1-1,TRBV2,CASSAVARGDPFF,TGTGCCAGCAGTGCGGTGGCCAGGGGGGACCCTTTCTTT
-,many,TRBJ2-4,TRBV7-9,CASSLSPRVGWTLAKNIQYF,TGTGCCAGCAGCCTTTCTCCAAGGGTCGGGTGGACGTTAGCCAAAAACATTCAGTACTTC
TRBD1,-,TRBJ2-1,TRBV7-8,CASSLLGQSRSYNEQFF,TGTGCCAGCAGCTTATTGGGACAGAGTCGCTCCTACAATGAGCAGTTCTTC
-,many,TRBJ2-7,TRBV27,CASTSRTQWGEQYF,TGTGCCAGCACATCGAGGACACAATGGGGCGAGCAGTACTTC
TRBD1,-,TRBJ1-5,TRBV6-2/TRBV6-3,CASSPGQGRSRIQPQHF,TGTGCCAGCAGTCCAGGACAGGGGCGGTCAAGAATACAGCCCCAGCATTTT
-,many,TRBJ2-2,TRBV7-6,CASSPRVAGELFF,TGTGCCAGCAGCCCGAGGGTAGCCGGGGAGCTGTTTTTT
-,many,TRBJ2-5,TRBV7-9,CASGMGREETQYF,TGTGCCAGCGGGATGGGTAGAGAGGAGACCCAGTACTTC
TRBD1,few,TRBJ2-5,TRBV7-6,CASSLEGAGETQYF,TGTGCCAGCAGCTTAGAGGGGGCGGGAGAGACCCAGTACTTC
-,many,TRBJ1-2,TRBV25-1,CASSEGNYGYTF,TGTGCCAGCAGTGAGGGTAACTATGGCTACACCTTC
-,-,TRBJ2-7,TRBV18,CASSPGTDSYEQYF,TGTGCCAGCTCACCCGGGACGGATTCCTACGAGCAGTACTTC
TRBD1,-,TRBJ2-3,TRBV15,CATSRKGTGGWFTDTQYF,TGTGCCACCAGCAGAAAAGGGACAGGGGGATGGTTCACAGATACGCAGTATTTT
-,few,TRBJ2-6,TRBV7-6,CASSPRPRVSGANVLTF,TGTGCCAGCAGCCCGAGACCCCGGGTCTCTGGGGCCAACGTCCTGACTTTC
-,-,TRBJ2-7,TRBV27,CASSLVLAGYEQYF,TGTGCCAGCAGTTTGGTCCTAGCAGGGTACGAGCAGTACTTC
-,many,TRBJ2-3,TRBV4-2,CASSQEGGPTDTQYF,TGTGCCAGCAGCCAAGAAGGGGGACCCACAGATACGCAGTATTTT
-,few,TRBJ1-1,TRBV7-3,CASSSTGSDTEAFF,TGTGCCAGCAGCTCCACAGGGAGCGACACTGAAGCTTTCTTT
-,few,TRBJ1-2,TRBV27,CASSLSVNYGYTF,TGTGCCAGCAGTTTGTCCGTTAACTATGGCTACACCTTC
-,-,TRBJ2-1,TRBV7-7,CASSLGGWMNEQFF,TGTGCTAGCAGCTTAGGGGGGTGGATGAATGAGCAGTTCTTC
-,many,TRBJ1-1,TRBV12-3/TRBV12-4,CASSESLTEAFF,TGTGCCAGCAGTGAATCCCTCACTGAAGCTTTCTTT
TRBD1,many,TRBJ1-1,TRBV20-1,CGGFRTGGASEAFF,TGCGGGGGGTTCCGTACAGGGGGCGCTTCTGAAGCTTTCTTT
TRBD2,-,TRBJ2-3,TRBV7-2,CASSSLAGLDTQYF,TGTGCCAGCAGCTCTCTAGCGGGGCTGGATACGCAGTATTTT
-,many,TRBJ1-5,TRBV7-8,CASSFKGQGGQPQHF,TGTGCCAGCAGTTTTAAGGGTCAGGGCGGGCAGCCCCAGCATTTT
-,many,TRBJ1-2,TRBV4-2,CASSQEKIGVGRGGYTF,TGTGCCAGCAGCCAAGAGAAGATCGGGGTCGGGCGGGGTGGCTACACCTTC
-,many,TRBJ2-3,TRBV9,CASSDRNTDTQYF,TGTGCCAGCAGCGACAGAAACACAGATACGCAGTATTTT
-,few,TRBJ1-1,TRBV2,CASRVDRLGGTEAFF,TGTGCCAGCAGGGTCGACAGGTTGGGGGGGACTGAAGCTTTCTTT
-,many,TRBJ1-2,TRBV9,CASSVGRGYYGYTF,TGTGCCAGCAGCGTAGGCAGGGGTTACTATGGCTACACCTTC
TRBD2,-,TRBJ2-3,TRBV20-1,CSARVAGSTDTQYF,TGCAGTGCTAGAGTAGCGGGGAGCACAGATACGCAGTATTTT